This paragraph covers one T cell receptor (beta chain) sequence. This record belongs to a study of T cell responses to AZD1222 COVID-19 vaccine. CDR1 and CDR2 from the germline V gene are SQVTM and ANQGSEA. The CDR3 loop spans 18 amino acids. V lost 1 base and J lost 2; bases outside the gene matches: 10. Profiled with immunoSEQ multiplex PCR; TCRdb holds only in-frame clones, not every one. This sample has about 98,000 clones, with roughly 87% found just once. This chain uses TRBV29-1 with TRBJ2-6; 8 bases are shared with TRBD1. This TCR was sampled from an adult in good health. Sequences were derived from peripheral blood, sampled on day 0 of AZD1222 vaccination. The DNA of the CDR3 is TGCAGCGTTGAAGGCGATCTTGCAGGGGGCGCTGGGGCCAACGTCCTGACTTTC. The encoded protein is CSVEGDLAGGAGANVLTF.